The present T cell receptor (beta chain) was sequenced within a study of somatic mutations in cytotoxic T cells in rheumatoid arthritis. Study-wide background: Each patient's diagnosis was followed right away by a blood draw (around 32 ml EDTA), before any treatment. Study-level points and caveats: Only rheumatoid arthritis patients, not healthy controls, showed CD8+ clonality increasing with age.

Clones were sequenced by immunoSEQ multiplex PCR, and TCRdb holds only the in-frame ones, with some missing. The sample includes around 16,000 clones, 70% to 85% of them seen just once. This clone was detected once. Its target is not known. This sequence was found in an adult with rheumatoid arthritis. The sample was CD8+ T cells sorted from blood.

The CDR3 region has the DNA TGTGCCAGCAGTTACACAGGTTACAATGAGCAGTTCTTC. Its protein product is CASSYTGYNEQFF. The rearrangement uses TRBV6-6 and TRBJ2-1, with TRBD1 as a possible D gene (5 bases). This CDR3 has 13 residues. Germline CDR1 is MNHNY and CDR2 is SVGAGI (reference sequence). Trimming stripped 2 bases from V and 4 bases from J, with 6 bases between.